This is a list of T cell receptor beta chains from one sample in a study of blood T cell repertoires in COVID-19. Only in-frame clones appear in the TCRdb table, and some are missing; sequencing was by immunoSEQ multiplex PCR. This sample has about 120,000 clones; 70% to 80% occur once, and the top ten carry 5% to 8%. The material sequenced was peripheral blood. These receptors were obtained from a man between 70 and 80 years old with acute or convalescent COVID-19. Both conserved end residues are part of each CDR3. Each record gives: D gene, J gene, V gene, clone size, CDR3 DNA, CDR3 protein. The D gene is left open where the match is weak. Clone size appears in some rows only: once, few, many, or a class for an expanded clone.

NA | TRBJ1-6 | TRBV13 | NA | TGTGCCAGCAGCAGCACCGGGGGAAGTAATTCACCCCTCCACTTT | CASSSTGGSNSPLHF
TRBD1 | TRBJ1-1 | TRBV5-1 | NA | TGCGCCAGCAGCTTGGGTAATACAGGGGTGGGTGAAGCTTTCTTT | CASSLGNTGVGEAFF
TRBD1 | TRBJ1-2 | TRBV5-6 | NA | TGTGCCAGCAGCCCCGTCGGACAGGGTGGCTATGGCTACACCTTC | CASSPVGQGGYGYTF
TRBD2 | TRBJ2-5 | TRBV7-2 | NA | TGTGCCAGCAGCTCCCTGACTAGCGGGGGGGGAGAGACCCAGTACTTC | CASSSLTSGGGETQYF
TRBD2 | TRBJ2-3 | TRBV7-3 | NA | TGTGCCAGCAGCTCGGGACTAGCGGGAACCACAGATACGCAGTATTTT | CASSSGLAGTTDTQYF
NA | TRBJ2-2 | TRBV9 | NA | TGTGCCAGCAGCGGAACAAACACCGGGGAGCTGTTTTTT | CASSGTNTGELFF
NA | TRBJ1-6 | TRBV7-8 | NA | TGTGCCAGCAGCTTAGCCCCCAGGGTTAATTCACCCCTCCACTTT | CASSLAPRVNSPLHF
NA | TRBJ1-3 | TRBV12-3/TRBV12-4 | NA | TGTGCCAGCGACAGAGGCTCTGGAAACACCATATATTTT | CASDRGSGNTIYF
NA | TRBJ1-5 | TRBV21-1 | NA | TGTGCCAGCAGTCATGCGCGGTGTGAGGGTCAGCCCCAGCATTTT | CASSHARCEGQPQHF
TRBD1 | TRBJ2-2 | TRBV2 | NA | TGTGCCAGCACGGGCGACAGGGTGAACACCGGGGAGCTGTTTTTT | CASTGDRVNTGELFF
NA | TRBJ1-1 | TRBV7-2 | NA | TGTGCCAGCAGCTCTAATCAGGGGAGGGTCACTGAAGCTTTCTTT | CASSSNQGRVTEAFF
TRBD1 | TRBJ2-5 | TRBV2 | NA | TGTGCCAGCAAGGCAGGGGGTGGAGAGACCCAGTACTTC | CASKAGGGETQYF
TRBD1 | TRBJ1-2 | TRBV27 | NA | TGTGCCAGCAGTTTCGGGGGACAGGGACAAGCTAACTATGGCTACACCTTC | CASSFGGQGQANYGYTF
TRBD1 | TRBJ2-1 | TRBV30 | NA | TGTGCCTTATCCACGGACAGGGGATACAATGAGCAGTTCTTC | CALSTDRGYNEQFF
TRBD1 | TRBJ1-4 | TRBV28 | NA | TGTGCCAGCCGGGACAGGGCGAATGAAAAACTGTTTTTT | CASRDRANEKLFF
NA | TRBJ2-1 | TRBV6-2/TRBV6-3 | once | TGTGCCAGCAGTTATGGTGTGCAGTACAATGAGCAGTTCTTC | CASSYGVQYNEQFF
NA | TRBJ2-7 | TRBV6-5 | NA | TGTGCCAGCAGGAGTGGAGATAGTTACGAGCAGTACTTC | CASRSGDSYEQYF
TRBD2 | TRBJ2-1 | TRBV4-2 | NA | TGTGCCAGCAGCCAAGATCTCAGCGGGAGCCTGAATGAGCAGTTCTTC | CASSQDLSGSLNEQFF
NA | TRBJ1-1 | TRBV5-6 | NA | TGTGCCAGCAGCTATGACAGGGAAGCTTTCTTT | CASSYDREAFF
NA | TRBJ2-5 | TRBV5-1 | once | TGCGCCAGCAGCTCGGGAGGGGGCGGAGAGACCCAGTACTTC | CASSSGGGGETQYF
TRBD1 | TRBJ2-4 | TRBV11-2 | NA | TGTGCCAGCAGCTCAAGGACAGGGCAAAACATTCAGTACTTC | CASSSRTGQNIQYF
TRBD1 | TRBJ2-4 | TRBV7-2 | few | TGTGCCAGCAGCCCCCCGACAGGGACCAAAAACATTCAGTACTTC | CASSPPTGTKNIQYF
TRBD1 | TRBJ2-2 | TRBV25-1 | NA | TGTGCCAGCAGTGGACAGGGCGGATTAGGCGGGGAGCTGTTTTTT | CASSGQGGLGGELFF
TRBD1 | TRBJ2-7 | TRBV30 | NA | TGTGCCTGGAGGGGGACAGGGGTGTACGAGCAGTACTTC | CAWRGTGVYEQYF
NA | TRBJ1-5 | TRBV2 | NA | TGTGCCAGCAGCTCCCAAGGGGGAAATCAGCCCCAGCATTTT | CASSSQGGNQPQHF
NA | TRBJ2-1 | TRBV12-3/TRBV12-4 | NA | TGTGCCAGCAGTTTCAGGGTCTACAATGAGCAGTTCTTC | CASSFRVYNEQFF
TRBD2 | TRBJ2-3 | TRBV29-1 | NA | TGCAGCGTTGCGGGGGGTAGAAGCACAGATACGCAGTATTTT | CSVAGGRSTDTQYF
TRBD1 | TRBJ1-1 | TRBV11-2 | NA | TGTGCCAGCAGCTTAGTTGGGACAGTGAACACTGAAGCTTTCTTT | CASSLVGTVNTEAFF
NA | TRBJ1-1 | TRBV2 | NA | TGTGCCAGCAGTGTTGGAGTTCTGAACACTGAAGCTTTCTTT | CASSVGVLNTEAFF
TRBD1 | TRBJ1-1 | TRBV19 | NA | TGTGCCAGTAGTATTAATGGAGGGGGCGTACGGACTGAAGCTTTCTTT | CASSINGGGVRTEAFF
TRBD2 | TRBJ2-1 | TRBV6-2/TRBV6-3 | NA | TGTGCCAGCAGTTACCCCGGACAGGATGGACTAGCGGGGGGATACAATGAGCAGTTCTTC | CASSYPGQDGLAGGYNEQFF
NA | TRBJ1-6 | TRBV4-3 | NA | TGCGCCAGCAGCCAAGACCCGCCGGGACATAAAAATTCACCCCTCCACTTT | CASSQDPPGHKNSPLHF
TRBD2 | TRBJ2-1 | TRBV7-3 | NA | TGTGCCAGCAGCAAAAAAGGGACTAGCGGGATTAGTGAGCAGTTCTTC | CASSKKGTSGISEQFF
TRBD1 | TRBJ1-2 | TRBV29-1 | NA | TGCAGCGTGACGGGACAGGGGGAAAGGTATGGCTACACCTTC | CSVTGQGERYGYTF
NA | TRBJ2-1 | TRBV11-2 | NA | TGTGCCAGCAGCACGGGATCAAACAATGAGCAGTTCTTC | CASSTGSNNEQFF
NA | TRBJ1-5 | TRBV7-2 | NA | TGTGCCAGCAGCTTCCGACACAATAGCAATCAGCCCCAGCATTTT | CASSFRHNSNQPQHF
TRBD1 | TRBJ1-5 | TRBV18 | NA | TGTGCCAGCTCGCCGGGACAGGGGGTTCAGCCCCAGCATTTT | CASSPGQGVQPQHF
TRBD1 | TRBJ1-1 | TRBV18 | NA | TGTGCCACCTTAATTGGGACAGGGAACACTGAAGCTTTCTTT | CATLIGTGNTEAFF
NA | TRBJ2-3 | TRBV5-1 | NA | TGCGCCAGCGGAACGGGAGACAAAACCCCCGATACGCAGTATTTT | CASGTGDKTPDTQYF
NA | TRBJ2-7 | TRBV2 | NA | TGTGCCAGCCGTGAGGAGGTTTTCTCCTACGAGCAGTACTTC | CASREEVFSYEQYF
TRBD2 | TRBJ2-3 | TRBV19 | NA | TGTGCCAGTAGTCATTATAGCGGGGACCGCACAGATACGCAGTATTTT | CASSHYSGDRTDTQYF
TRBD2 | TRBJ2-3 | TRBV29-1 | NA | TGCAGCGTCGGGACTAGCGGGCTAACAGATACGCAGTATTTT | CSVGTSGLTDTQYF
NA | TRBJ2-1 | TRBV5-1 | NA | TGCGCCAGCAGCTCGACTATCCCCAATGAGCAGTTCTTC | CASSSTIPNEQFF
NA | TRBJ1-2 | TRBV7-2 | NA | TGTGCCAGCAGCCAGGGGCCCCTCAACTATGGCTACACCTTC | CASSQGPLNYGYTF
NA | TRBJ1-6 | TRBV5-6 | NA | TGTGCCAGCAGACCCCTCGGGGGGGTGAATTCACCCCTCCACTTT | CASRPLGGVNSPLHF
NA | TRBJ2-7 | TRBV5-1 | NA | TGCGCCAGCAGCTTGGCAGGGGATGGCGAGCAGTACTTC | CASSLAGDGEQYF
TRBD2 | TRBJ2-2 | TRBV9 | NA | TGTGCCAGCAGCGTAGACGGGACTAGCGGGAGGGCCCTCAGGGACACCGGGGAGCTGTTTTTT | CASSVDGTSGRALRDTGELFF
NA | TRBJ1-2 | TRBV5-1 | few | TGCGCCAGCAGCTTGGGAGGTGGCTATGGCTACACCTTC | CASSLGGGYGYTF
NA | TRBJ2-5 | TRBV7-9 | NA | TGTGCCAGCAGCGAGGGACTCGAGACCCAGTACTTC | CASSEGLETQYF
TRBD1 | TRBJ2-7 | TRBV19 | NA | TGTGCCAGTAGCCCCAGGGGACAGGGGCTTAACGAGCAGTACTTC | CASSPRGQGLNEQYF
TRBD2 | TRBJ2-2 | TRBV25-1 | NA | TGTGCCACTAGCGGGATTAACACCGGGGAGCTGTTTTTT | CATSGINTGELFF
TRBD2 | TRBJ2-1 | TRBV6-2/TRBV6-3 | few | TGTGCCAGCAGCCAAACTAGCGGGATGTATGGGAGCTCCTACAATGAGCAGTTCTTC | CASSQTSGMYGSSYNEQFF
NA | TRBJ2-3 | TRBV6-5 | once | TGTGCCAGCAACAGCGGCGGGGCCAACACAGATACGCAGTATTTT | CASNSGGANTDTQYF
NA | TRBJ2-7 | TRBV28 | NA | TGTGCCAGCAGTTCTGGAGGGACAGTCTCCTACGAGCAGTACTTC | CASSSGGTVSYEQYF
TRBD2 | TRBJ2-4 | TRBV7-9 | NA | TGTGCCAGCAGCTTGGGGACTAGAAACATTCAGTACTTC | CASSLGTRNIQYF
TRBD1 | TRBJ2-3 | TRBV7-8 | NA | TGTGCCAGCAGCTTCTCGAGGACAGGGTTATTGAGGGGAGATACGCAGTATTTT | CASSFSRTGLLRGDTQYF
NA | TRBJ1-2 | TRBV6-5 | NA | TGTGCCAGCAGTTACGGGGAGAAAAGGGAAGGCTACACCTTC | CASSYGEKREGYTF
TRBD2 | TRBJ2-3 | TRBV5-1 | NA | TGCGCCAGCAGCGTAGCACTAGCGGGAGGGTCAGATACGCAGTATTTT | CASSVALAGGSDTQYF
TRBD2 | TRBJ2-3 | TRBV9 | few | TGTGCCAGCAGCATTGGGACTAGCGGGGGCACAGATACGCAGTATTTT | CASSIGTSGGTDTQYF